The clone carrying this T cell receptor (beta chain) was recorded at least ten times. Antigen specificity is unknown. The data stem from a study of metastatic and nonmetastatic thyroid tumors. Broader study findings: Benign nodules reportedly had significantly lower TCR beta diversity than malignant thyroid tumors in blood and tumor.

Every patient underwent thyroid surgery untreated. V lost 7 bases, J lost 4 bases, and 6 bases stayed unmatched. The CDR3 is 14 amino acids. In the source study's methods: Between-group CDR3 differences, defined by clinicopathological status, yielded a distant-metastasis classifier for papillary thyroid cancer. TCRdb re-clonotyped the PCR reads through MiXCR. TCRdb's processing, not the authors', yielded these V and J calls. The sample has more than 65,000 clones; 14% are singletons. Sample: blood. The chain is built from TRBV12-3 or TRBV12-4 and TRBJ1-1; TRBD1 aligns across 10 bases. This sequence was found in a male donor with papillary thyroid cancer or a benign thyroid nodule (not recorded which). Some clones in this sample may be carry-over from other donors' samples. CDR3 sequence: CASTLRDRGTEAFF. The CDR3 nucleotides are TGTGCCAGCACCCTCCGGGACAGGGGCACTGAAGCTTTCTTT.